The 31 T cell receptor beta chains listed next were all sequenced from one sample in a study of shared clonotypes between healthy human individuals. The assay was immunoSEQ multiplex PCR, and TCRdb's table has in-frame clones only and misses some. The data contain about 2 million clones, 90% to 95% of them singletons. The specimen sequenced was naive CD4+ T cells sorted from blood. This sample's subset: CD45RA+ positively selected. The source of these receptors is a man between 18 and 29 years old in good health.

This chain joins TRBV5-8 and TRBJ2-3; 7 positions agree with TRBD2. Per the germline V gene, CDR1 is SGHTS and CDR2 is YDEGEE. The CDR3 loop spans 18 amino acids. V gave up 0 bases and J gave up 0 bases; unmatched junction bases: 10. The CDR3: CASSLVPSSSGSTDTQYF. The CDR3 nucleotides are TGTGCCAGCAGCTTGGTTCCATCGTCTAGCGGCAGCACAGATACGCAGTATTTT.

The chain has TRBV5-1 and TRBJ1-2; 11 bases are a match to TRBD1. Germline CDR1 is SGHRS and CDR2 is YFSETQ. Unmatched junction bases numbered 5, after V lost 4 bases and J lost 0 bases. The CDR3 runs to 16 residues. DNA of the CDR3: TGCGCCAGCAGCCTGGACAGGGGGCTCTCTAACTATGGCTACACCTTC. Translation: CASSLDRGLSNYGYTF.

The chain couples TRBV7-2 to TRBJ1-5; D perhaps matches TRBD1 (5 bases). V lost 0 bases and J 0 bases, leaving 9 bases between the germline ends. Germline-derived CDR1 and CDR2 are SGHTA and FQGNSA. The CDR3 sequence is 16 residues long. The CDR3 region has the DNA TGTGCCAGCAGCTTAGCGGGCAGGGCTAGCAATCAGCCCCAGCATTTT. Encoded protein: CASSLAGRASNQPQHF.

The rearrangement uses TRBV5-8 and TRBJ2-5; D is possibly TRBD1 (7 bases). V gave up 1 base and J gave up 4 bases, with 14 bases separating them. CDR3 length: 15 residues. Germline V gene lookup returns CDR1 SGHTS and CDR2 YDEGEE. Here the CDR3 DNA reads TGTGCCAGCAGCTTGATGGGGCAGGGGGGAGAGACCCAGTACTTC. It yields the protein CASSLMGQGGETQYF.

Details on this clone: Additional DNA sequences in this sample encode the identical CDR3. The chain uses TRBV4-3 and TRBJ2-3; 7 bases agree with TRBD2. Germline lookup yields CDR1 LGHNA and CDR2 YSLEER. V gave up 4 bases and J gave up 0 bases; unmatched junction bases: 1. This CDR3 comprises 14 residues. The CDR3 sequence is CASSRRESTDTQYF. CDR3 sequence (DNA): TGCGCCAGCAGCCGGCGGGAGAGCACAGATACGCAGTATTTT.

This rearrangement joins TRBV9 to TRBJ2-7; D is undetermined. Germline assignment: CDR1 SGDLS and CDR2 YYNGEE. V was pared by 0 bases and J by 6 bases, with 16 bases between. The CDR3 totals 15 residues. In DNA, the CDR3 is TGTGCCAGCAGCGTAGCCCCCAATATAGCAGGCGAGCAGTACTTC. It is translated as CASSVAPNIAGEQYF.

This chain joins TRBV19 and TRBJ1-2; 9 bases agree with TRBD1. CDR3 length: 14 residues. V gave up 7 bases and J gave up 5 bases; unmatched junction bases: 8. Germline V gene lookup returns CDR1 LNHDA and CDR2 SQIVND (reference sequence). The CDR3 DNA reads TGTGCCAGTATTGGGACAGGGACCCTTTATGGCTACACCTTC. Its protein is CASIGTGTLYGYTF.

This chain connects TRBV9 to TRBJ1-2; unclear D gene. This CDR3 is 15 amino acids long. Germline V gene data show CDR1 as SGDLS and CDR2 as YYNGEE. V was shortened by 4 bases and J by 4 bases, with 17 bases between the two germline ends. The CDR3 sequence: CASSPHSSRGYGYTF. The CDR3 bases are TGTGCCAGCAGCCCCCACTCTTCCCGGGGCTATGGCTACACCTTC.

V and J are TRBV5-1 and TRBJ2-1, with 11 bases that match TRBD2. Germline lookup yields CDR1 SGHRS and CDR2 YFSETQ. This CDR3 contains 15 residues. The V gene end was trimmed by 4 bases and the J gene end by 6 bases; junction bases not matched to a gene: 6. CDR3: CASSLGTSGSNEQFF. In DNA form, the CDR3 reads TGCGCCAGCAGCCTTGGGACTAGCGGTAGCAATGAGCAGTTCTTC.

The chain links TRBV25-1 to TRBJ2-5; D is perhaps TRBD1 or TRBD2 (5 bases each). The CDR3 is 13 residues long. Trimming took 8 bases from V and 4 from J, leaving 14 bases between them. Germline CDR1 MGHDK, CDR2 SYGVNS. For the CDR3, the DNA is TGTGCCAGCCGCCCCGTTGGGGGAGAGACCCAGTACTTC. The encoded protein is CASRPVGGETQYF.

To note about this clone: This CDR3 is also generated by other DNA sequences in the sample. J is TRBJ2-5 and V is TRBV18; D is perhaps TRBD1 (7 bases). CDR1 and CDR2 from the germline V gene are KGHSH and LQKENI. Trimming removed 6 bases from V and 5 bases from J, with 16 bases in between. The CDR3 is 14 residues long. CDR3 sequence reads: CASSPTRGDETQYF. The CDR3 DNA reads as TGTGCCAGCTCCCCTACCAGGGGGGACGAGACCCAGTACTTC.

This clone has only one observation. The chain has TRBV11-3 and TRBJ1-1, with D possibly TRBD1 on 5 matching bases. V was shortened by 5 bases and J by 1 base, with 5 bases between the two germline ends. The CDR3 is made up of 12 amino acids. Germline-derived CDR1 and CDR2 are SGHNT and YENEEA. CDR3 amino acids: CASSTGNTEAFF. CDR3 coding DNA: TGTGCCAGCAGCACAGGGAACACTGAAGCTTTCTTT.

V usage is TRBV14 and J usage is TRBJ2-7; D ambiguous. CDR3 length equals 14 residues. Trimming took 4 bases from V and 6 from J, leaving 16 bases between them. The V gene's germline CDR1 is SGHDN and CDR2 FVKESK. CDR3 residues: CASSPRAGAFEQYF. The CDR3 DNA is TGTGCCAGCAGCCCCCGAGCAGGTGCCTTCGAGCAGTACTTC.

The chain links TRBV7-2 to TRBJ1-2; a weak D match, TRBD1 (5 bases). In germline, CDR1 is SGHTA, CDR2 FQGNSA. The CDR3 is made up of 15 amino acids. With 4 bases removed from V and 2 bases from J, the gap between germline ends came to 14 bases. DNA for the CDR3: TGTGCCAGCAGCTCAGGCCAGGGCCCCAACTATGGCTACACCTTC. Translated: CASSSGQGPNYGYTF. The variable domain in full, with the rest retrieved from reference TRBV7-2 and TRBJ1-2, is GAGVSQSPSNKVTEKGKDVELRCDPISGHTALYWYRQSLGQGLEFLIYFQGNSAPDKSGLPSDRFSAERTGGSVSTLTIQRTQQEDSAVYLCASSSGQGPNYGYTFGSGTRLTVV.

The chain joins TRBV9 to TRBJ2-2; TRBD2 is a possible D gene (6 bases). Trimming removed 4 bases at V and 6 bases at J, with 13 bases between. CDR3 length equals 14 residues. The germline CDR1 and CDR2 sequences are SGDLS and YYNGEE. CDR3 sequence (DNA): TGTGCCAGCAGCTTGAGATCGGGGGCCGGGGAGCTGTTTTTT. Translated, it gives CASSLRSGAGELFF.

The chain combines TRBV7-2 with TRBJ2-1, with 7 bases that match TRBD2. Germline lookup yields CDR1 SGHTA and CDR2 FQGNSA. This CDR3 has 15 residues. Trimming cost V 1 base and J 7 bases; bases outside gene matches: 7. CDR3 DNA sequence: TGTGCCAGCAGCTTAGTGGGGCGGGAGTTAAATGAGCAGTTCTTC. The encoded protein is CASSLVGRELNEQFF.

This clone was seen a single time. The V and J genes are TRBV19 and TRBJ1-2, with TRBD1 matching 7 bases. V lost 6 bases to trimming and J lost 8 bases; unmatched junction nucleotides: 6. Per germline, CDR1 LNHDA and CDR2 SQIVND (reference sequence). The CDR3 totals 12 residues. CDR3 amino acids: CASSQGGAGYTF. The CDR3 region has the DNA TGTGCCAGTAGCCAAGGGGGCGCAGGCTACACCTTC.

This chain joins TRBV5-1 and TRBJ2-3; the D is unclear. With 4 bases removed from V and 2 bases from J, the gap between germline ends came to 14 bases. Germline V gene sequence: CDR1 SGHRS, CDR2 YFSETQ. There are 15 residues in the CDR3. The DNA of the CDR3 is TGCGCCAGCAGCCAATTGACACAATTCACAGATACGCAGTATTTT. The encoded protein is CASSQLTQFTDTQYF. The entire variable domain, with the rest obtained from reference TRBV5-1 and TRBJ2-3, is as follows: KAGVTQTPRYLIKTRGQQVTLSCSPISGHRSVSWYQQTPGQGLQFLFEYFSETQRNKGNFPGRFSGRQFSNSRSEMNVSTLELGDSALYLCASSQLTQFTDTQYFGPGTRLTVL.

The chain couples TRBV29-1 to TRBJ1-4; D unresolved. This CDR3 has 15 amino acids. Germline lookup yields CDR1 SQVTM and CDR2 ANQGSEA. V was clipped by 1 base and J by 0 bases, with 9 bases between them. CDR3 DNA: TGCAGCGTTGAAGGACCCGGTGCAACTAATGAAAAACTGTTTTTT. Its protein product is CSVEGPGATNEKLFF.

Comment on this clone: The same CDR3 is also encoded by other DNA sequences in this sample. This sequence joins TRBV5-1 and TRBJ2-5, with 7 bases fitting TRBD1. The V gene end was trimmed by 3 bases and the J gene end by 4 bases; junction bases not matched to a gene: 6. This CDR3 is 14 amino acids long. Germline lookup yields CDR1 SGHRS and CDR2 YFSETQ. The CDR3 sequence is CASSYTGERETQYF. For the CDR3, the DNA is TGCGCCAGCAGCTACACAGGGGAGCGAGAGACCCAGTACTTC.

The V and J genes are TRBV28 and TRBJ2-2; 12 bases agree with TRBD2. The CDR3 runs to 18 residues. The V gene's germline CDR1 is MDHEN and CDR2 SYDVKM. After removal of 5 bases from V and 0 bases from J, the junction contained 7 bases not matched to a gene. This CDR3 is CASSLGLAGLANTGELFF. In nucleotides, the CDR3 is TGTGCCAGCAGTCTGGGACTAGCGGGCCTAGCGAACACCGGGGAGCTGTTTTTT.

V is TRBV10-1 and J is TRBJ1-2; D remains ambiguous. Trimming took 0 bases from V and 4 from J, leaving 3 bases between them. The CDR3 spans 12 residues. Germline CDR1 reads WNHNN; CDR2 reads SYGVQD (reference sequence). CDR3 in DNA: TGCGCCAGCAGTGAGTCCAGCTATGGCTACACCTTC. Translated, it gives CASSESSYGYTF.

Note on this clone: This same CDR3 is encoded by further DNA sequences in the sample. V is TRBV30 and J is TRBJ1-1, with 7 bases matching TRBD1. The CDR3 consists of 14 residues. From germline, CDR1 is GTSNPN and CDR2 SVGIG (reference sequence). The V and J ends lost 3 bases and 1 base, in that order; junction bases with no gene match: 5. The DNA of the CDR3 is TGTGCCTGGAGGGGTGGACAGGCGAACACTGAAGCTTTCTTT. Amino acid sequence: CAWRGGQANTEAFF.

The V and J genes are TRBV13 and TRBJ1-6; D perhaps matches TRBD1 (6 bases). The CDR3 has 13 amino acids. Trimming removed 5 bases at V and 8 bases at J, with 10 bases between. In germline, CDR1 is PRHDT, CDR2 FYEKMQ (reference sequence). The CDR3: CASSTYRDSPLHF. The CDR3 region has the DNA TGTGCCAGCAGCACCTACAGGGATTCACCCCTCCACTTT.

The sample holds one count of this clone. The V gene is TRBV6-5, the J gene TRBJ1-2; no firm D call. Between the trimmed V and J ends, which lost 5 bases and 4 bases, there was a span of 8 bases. The CDR3 is made up of 12 amino acids. The germline CDR1 and CDR2 sequences are MNHEY and SVGAGI. The CDR3 protein is CASSNRGYGYTF. The CDR3 DNA reads as TGTGCCAGCAGTAACCGGGGCTATGGCTACACCTTC.

The V call is TRBV13, the J call TRBJ1-5, with D hard to call. In germline, CDR1 is PRHDT, CDR2 FYEKMQ (reference sequence). The CDR3 totals 16 residues. The V gene lost 7 bases and the J gene lost 0 bases, with 16 bases spanning the gap. CDR3 DNA: TGTGCCAGCACCCTGGTTGGGGTAGGTAGCAATCAGCCCCAGCATTTT. It specifies CASTLVGVGSNQPQHF.

J is TRBJ1-4 and V is TRBV7-9, with a weak D call TRBD1 (6 bases). The CDR3 length is 17 residues. CDR1 and CDR2 (germline): SEHNR, FQNEAQ (reference sequence). V lost 5 bases, J lost 0 bases, and 16 bases lay in between. CDR3 protein: CASSTSGGATTNEKLFF. The CDR3 bases are TGTGCCAGCAGCACCTCGGGGGGCGCAACAACTAATGAAAAACTGTTTTTT.

This chain uses TRBV10-3 with TRBJ2-5, with TRBD1 matching over 9 bases. This CDR3 comprises 15 residues. Germline-derived CDR1 and CDR2 are ENHRY and SYGVKD. Germline trimming cut 6 bases from V and 3 bases from J; bases unmatched to any gene: 8. The CDR3: CAIRSGTGSEETQYF. DNA for the CDR3: TGTGCCATCAGATCCGGGACAGGGAGCGAAGAGACCCAGTACTTC.

The chain couples TRBV6-5 to TRBJ2-5; D gene unclear. CDR3 length: 12 residues. Trimming took off 6 bases at V and 2 bases at J, with 7 bases between the two ends. The V gene's germline CDR1 is MNHEY and CDR2 SVGAGI. This CDR3 is CASRTAQETQYF. Here the CDR3 DNA reads TGTGCCAGCAGGACGGCTCAAGAGACCCAGTACTTC.

V gene TRBV2 combines with J gene TRBJ2-5; the D call may be TRBD1 or TRBD2 (5 bases each). This CDR3 has 14 residues. Germline V CDR1 and CDR2: SNHLY, FYNNEI. Trimming shortened V by 9 bases and J by 5 bases, and 19 bases separated the two germline ends. The CDR3 coding sequence is TGTGCCAGTATTCGGGGACGTTCAAGCGAGACCCAGTACTTC. Translated, it gives CASIRGRSSETQYF.

This clone has a single count. The gene calls are TRBV10-1 and TRBJ2-5, with D possibly being TRBD1 or TRBD2 (6 bases each). Germline V gene sequence: CDR1 WNHNN, CDR2 SYGVQD (reference sequence). Trimming shortened V by 11 bases and J by 4 bases, and 20 bases separated the two germline ends. The CDR3 covers 14 residues. This CDR3 reads CAVIRPGGGETQYF. CDR3 in DNA: TGCGCCGTCATCAGGCCCGGGGGCGGAGAGACCCAGTACTTC.